What follows describes a single T cell receptor (beta chain). Under the authors' procedure: Counts of nucleated cells, estimated from reference gene primer amplification, were obtained. TCRdb keeps only in-frame clones here, not all; method: immunoSEQ multiplex PCR. Clonal size and the V and J genes are those of that table, whereas D and trimming came from the DNA. The repertoire holds 140,000 or so clones, with over 70% as singletons. These data come from a study of blood T cell repertoires in COVID-19. The source is a woman aged 60 to 75 with acute or convalescent COVID-19. What was sequenced was peripheral blood.

For the CDR3, the DNA is TGTGCCAGCAGGCGAGCGGGAGTGGAAGAGACCCAGTACTTC. Amino acid sequence: CASRRAGVEETQYF. This chain uses TRBV2 with TRBJ2-5; 8 positions agree with TRBD2. The length of the CDR3 is 14 residues. With 6 bases clipped from V and 3 bases from J, the junction kept 6 bases outside the gene matches. The germline CDR1 and CDR2 sequences are SNHLY and FYNNEI.